This passage covers 26 T cell receptor beta chains from one sample sequenced in a study of cytomegalovirus exposure and HLA in healthy donors. Primers for the PCR totalled 60 Vbeta and 13 Jbeta. Sequencing was performed with immunoSEQ multiplex PCR; in TCRdb, only in-frame clones are kept and a portion is missing. The data hold 85,000 to 100,000 clones, with around 77% observed a single time. Sequencing input: PBMCs. These receptors were obtained from a man aged 40-49 years in good health and CMV-seronegative.

This clone was seen a few times. The chain combines TRBV10-3 with TRBJ1-3; 7 nucleotides agree with TRBD1. There are 14 residues in the CDR3. Germline loops: CDR1 ENHRY, CDR2 SYGVKD. Trimming took 7 bases from V and 2 from J; bases not matched to a gene: 5. The CDR3 sequence: CAIKGTVTGNTIYF. The CDR3 DNA reads as TGTGCCATCAAGGGGACAGTGACTGGAAACACCATATATTTT.

CDR3 in amino acids: CASSPPVGSNTEAFF. In DNA form, the CDR3 reads TGTGCCAGCAGCCCGCCGGTCGGGTCGAACACTGAAGCTTTCTTT. J is TRBJ1-1 and V is TRBV9, with D hard to call. Germline V gene data show CDR1 as SGDLS and CDR2 as YYNGEE. With 4 bases removed from V and 1 base from J, the gap between germline ends came to 14 bases. This CDR3 comprises 15 residues. Full variable domain (outside the CDR3, taken from reference TRBV9 and TRBJ1-1): DSGVTQTPKHLITATGQRVTLRCSPRSGDLSVYWYQQSLDQGLQFLIQYYNGEERAKGNILERFSAQQFPDLHSELNLSSLELGDSALYFCASSPPVGSNTEAFFGQGTRLTVV.

The genes are TRBV7-9 and TRBJ1-1; no firm D call. The CDR3 runs to 16 residues. The V end was cut by 4 bases, the J end by 2 bases, with 17 bases between. Germline V CDR1 and CDR2: SEHNR, FQNEAQ (reference sequence). In nucleotides, the CDR3 is TGTGCCAGCAGCTCGATATTGCGGTTTGGCAACACTGAAGCTTTCTTT. It specifies CASSSILRFGNTEAFF.

This clone was recorded only once. This rearrangement joins TRBV27 to TRBJ2-3, with TRBD2 as a possible D gene (6 bases). This CDR3 spans 15 amino acids. Trimming took off 5 bases at V and 0 bases at J, with 12 bases between the two ends. The germline CDR1 and CDR2 sequences are MNHEY and SMNVEV (reference sequence). Written as DNA, the CDR3 is TGTGCCAGCAGTGCCCGACTAGGTAGCACAGATACGCAGTATTTT. Translation: CASSARLGSTDTQYF.

The chain couples TRBV29-1 to TRBJ2-7; TRBD2 might be the D (7 bases). CDR1 and CDR2 from the germline V gene are SQVTM and ANQGSEA. The V gene lost 1 base and the J gene lost 0 bases, with 16 bases spanning the gap. This CDR3 spans 16 amino acids. The CDR3 is CSVEVGGGWSSYEQYF. The CDR3 DNA is TGCAGCGTTGAAGTAGGGGGGGGCTGGAGCTCCTACGAGCAGTACTTC.

The J gene is TRBJ1-1, the V gene TRBV5-1; 7 nucleotides align to TRBD1. The CDR3 totals 13 residues. The trim removed 8 bases at V and 3 bases at J, leaving 7 bases unmatched. The germline gives CDR1 SGHRS, CDR2 YFSETQ. As DNA, the CDR3 is TGCGCCAGTACAGGGGCGGGTGACACTGAAGCTTTCTTT. This translates into CASTGAGDTEAFF.

The chain combines TRBV28 with TRBJ2-7, with TRBD1 as a possible D gene (6 bases). V dropped 6 bases and J dropped 6 bases, with 12 bases sitting between them. The CDR3 totals 12 residues. The germline V gene has CDR1 MDHEN and CDR2 SYDVKM. The CDR3 DNA reads TGTGCCAGCAGCCTTACAGGGAGCGAGCAGTACTTC. The encoded protein is CASSLTGSEQYF.

This chain links TRBV27 with TRBJ2-7; 8 nucleotides agree with TRBD1. The CDR3 consists of 16 residues. Unmatched junction bases numbered 12, after V lost 5 bases and J lost 3 bases. CDR1 is MNHEY and CDR2 is SMNVEV in the germline V gene (reference sequence). The CDR3 DNA is TGTGCCAGCAGTATAGGACAGGGAAGAATGGTCTACGAGCAGTACTTC. Its protein product is CASSIGQGRMVYEQYF.

The gene calls are TRBV28 and TRBJ2-1; 9 positions match TRBD2. The trim removed 3 bases at V and 6 bases at J, leaving 6 bases unmatched. Germline CDR1 reads MDHEN; CDR2 reads SYDVKM. The CDR3 covers 15 residues. The CDR3 region has the DNA TGTGCCAGCAGTTTTCTAGCGGGAAATGTCAATGAGCAGTTCTTC. Translation gives CASSFLAGNVNEQFF.

The CDR3 region is CSARVQGNYTF. In DNA form, the CDR3 reads TGCAGTGCTAGAGTACAGGGAAACTACACCTTC. The J gene is TRBJ1-2, the V gene TRBV20-1; possibly TRBD1 for D (6 bases). This CDR3 spans 11 amino acids. Trimming cost V 1 base and J 10 bases, with 10 bases left between them. Germline CDR1 DFQATT, CDR2 SNEGSKA (reference sequence).

The rearrangement joins TRBV27 to TRBJ2-6; 9 nucleotides line up with TRBD1. V lost 7 bases and J lost 4; bases outside the gene matches: 14. CDR3 length equals 18 residues. CDR1 and CDR2 from the germline V gene are MNHEY and SMNVEV (reference sequence). The CDR3 reads CASTIGGTGSYGANVLTF. CDR3 sequence (DNA): TGTGCCAGCACCATAGGCGGGACAGGGAGCTACGGGGCCAACGTCCTGACTTTC.

This chain joins TRBV2 and TRBJ1-5, with 8 bases aligning to TRBD1. This CDR3 comprises 15 residues. Germline CDR1 reads SNHLY; CDR2 reads FYNNEI. V dropped 7 bases and J dropped 0; count of bases not matched to a gene: 5. The CDR3 here is CASTKTGDSNQPQHF. For the CDR3, the DNA is TGTGCCAGCACCAAGACAGGGGATAGCAATCAGCCCCAGCATTTT. Using reference TRBV2 and TRBJ1-5 for the parts outside the CDR3, the full variable domain is EPEVTQTPSHQVTQMGQEVILRCVPISNHLYFYWYRQILGQKVEFLVSFYNNEISEKSEIFDDQFSVERPDGSNFTLKIRSTKLEDSAMYFCASTKTGDSNQPQHFGDGTRLSIL.

The chain has TRBV5-1 and TRBJ1-4; D unclear. This CDR3 is 15 amino acids long. Trimming took 5 bases from V and 7 from J, leaving 18 bases between them. The germline CDR1 and CDR2 sequences are SGHRS and YFSETQ. CDR3 loop: CASSEDRIGSEKLFF. CDR3 bases: TGCGCCAGCAGTGAGGATAGGATCGGGAGTGAAAAACTGTTTTTT.

The table lists this clone with a few counts. V gene TRBV19 combines with J gene TRBJ1-5; 9 bases line up with TRBD1. Germline CDR1 is LNHDA and CDR2 is SQIVND (reference sequence). J gave up 6 bases and V 3 bases, and 3 bases lay outside the gene matches. This CDR3 is 14 amino acids long. This CDR3 reads CASSMYRGLQPQHF. Here the CDR3 DNA reads TGTGCCAGTAGTATGTACAGGGGGCTTCAGCCCCAGCATTTT.

A few counts support this clone. V and J are TRBV7-3 and TRBJ1-2; D gene uncertain. In germline, CDR1 is SGHTA, CDR2 FQGTGA. Trimming took 7 bases from V and 7 from J, leaving 16 bases between them. This CDR3 region has 13 residues. In DNA form, the CDR3 reads TGTGCCAGCAAGGTACTCATTCGGGGTGGCTACACCTTC. This translates into CASKVLIRGGYTF.

V and J are TRBV6-1 and TRBJ2-5; 7 nucleotides line up with TRBD1. This CDR3 contains 15 residues. V was pared by 1 base and J by 5 bases, with 7 bases of the junction left unmatched. Germline CDR1 MNHNS, CDR2 SASEGT. The chain's CDR3 is CASSEGEQGWETQYF. CDR3 sequence (DNA): TGTGCCAGCAGTGAAGGGGAACAGGGGTGGGAGACCCAGTACTTC.

The chain couples TRBV28 to TRBJ2-3, with TRBD2 matching 9 bases. Germline V lookup: CDR1 MDHEN, CDR2 SYDVKM. This CDR3 is 15 amino acids long. V shed 8 bases and J 2 bases; nucleotides not matched to a gene: 8. In DNA, the CDR3 is TGTGCCAGCCGGGGCGGGAGGGGATACACAGATACGCAGTATTTT. Protein sequence: CASRGGRGYTDTQYF.

The chain has TRBV29-1 and TRBJ2-7; D might be TRBD1 (5 bases). Trimming took off 3 bases at V and 6 bases at J, with 15 bases between the two ends. The CDR3 consists of 13 residues. The germline V gene has CDR1 SQVTM and CDR2 ANQGSEA. This CDR3 reads CSVEDKSLVEQYF. The CDR3 region has the DNA TGCAGCGTTGAGGACAAAAGTTTAGTCGAGCAGTACTTC.

DNA of the CDR3: TGTGCCAGCAGCCCGGGGATTCAAGGCACAGATACGCAGTATTTT. Amino acid sequence: CASSPGIQGTDTQYF. The genes are TRBV7-9 and TRBJ2-3, with D possibly TRBD2 on 5 matching bases. The V end was cut by 5 bases, the J end by 1 base, with 13 bases between. CDR1 and CDR2 (germline): SEHNR, FQNEAQ (reference sequence). This CDR3 has 15 amino acids.

In its sample, this clone was seen once. J is TRBJ2-4 and V is TRBV4-1, with 13 bases lining up with TRBD2. In germline, CDR1 is MGHRA, CDR2 YSYEKL. Trimming cost V 2 bases and J 5 bases; bases outside gene matches: 18. CDR3 length: 21 amino acids. The CDR3 reads CASSQLPGTSGIGRSENIQYF. The CDR3 bases are TGCGCCAGCAGCCAACTACCCGGGACTAGCGGGATAGGCCGGAGTGAAAACATTCAGTACTTC.

This clone has more than one count but fewer than ten. The chain has TRBV4-1 and TRBJ1-1; 8 bases are shared with TRBD1. This CDR3 comprises 15 residues. J was trimmed by 1 base and V by 5 bases; bases with no gene match: 6. Germline CDR1 is MGHRA and CDR2 is YSYEKL. CDR3: CASSYLTGGNTEAFF. The CDR3 DNA reads TGCGCCAGCAGCTATCTCACAGGGGGGAACACTGAAGCTTTCTTT.

The genes are TRBV7-9 and TRBJ2-1; 7 nucleotides match TRBD2. Germline loops: CDR1 SEHNR, CDR2 FQNEAQ (reference sequence). V shed 5 bases, J shed 5 bases, and the junction held 6 bases outside the gene matches. CDR3 length: 14 residues. CDR3: CASSPRGDHNEQFF. DNA of the CDR3: TGTGCCAGCAGCCCCCGGGGGGACCACAATGAGCAGTTCTTC.

The V gene is TRBV27, the J gene TRBJ2-2, with 14 bases identical to TRBD2. With V trimmed by 2 bases and J by 1 base, 3 bases remained unmatched. The CDR3 length is 18 residues. Germline CDR1 and CDR2: MNHEY and SMNVEV (reference sequence). CDR3 DNA sequence: TGTGCCAGCAGTTTAGGAGGGACTAGCGGGAGGAACACCGGGGAGCTGTTTTTT. As protein: CASSLGGTSGRNTGELFF.

A few counts support this clone. This chain joins TRBV6-6 and TRBJ2-7, with D possibly being TRBD1 (6 bases). This CDR3 is built from 14 residues. Trimming removed 2 bases at V and 0 bases at J, with 8 bases between. Germline V gene sequence: CDR1 MNHNY, CDR2 SVGAGI (reference sequence). The CDR3 protein is CASSYTGSSYEQYF. CDR3 sequence (DNA): TGTGCCAGCAGTTACACAGGGAGCTCCTACGAGCAGTACTTC.

The rearrangement joins TRBV7-9 to TRBJ2-7; TRBD2 agrees at 7 bases. The CDR3 covers 13 residues. The germline CDR1 and CDR2 sequences are SEHNR and FQNEAQ (reference sequence). V shed 5 bases, J shed 7 bases, and the junction held 8 bases outside the gene matches. This CDR3 reads CASSPLAEGEQYF. The CDR3, as DNA: TGTGCCAGCAGCCCTCTAGCGGAGGGGGAGCAGTACTTC.

The chain is built from TRBV10-3 and TRBJ1-2; 10 bases match TRBD1. The CDR3 has 16 amino acids. CDR1 ENHRY and CDR2 SYGVKD come from the germline V gene. The V and J ends lost 5 bases and 4 bases, in that order; junction bases with no gene match: 10. The CDR3 loop reads CAISTGTGARGYGYTF. CDR3 coding DNA: TGTGCCATCAGTACCGGGACAGGGGCCAGAGGCTATGGCTACACCTTC.